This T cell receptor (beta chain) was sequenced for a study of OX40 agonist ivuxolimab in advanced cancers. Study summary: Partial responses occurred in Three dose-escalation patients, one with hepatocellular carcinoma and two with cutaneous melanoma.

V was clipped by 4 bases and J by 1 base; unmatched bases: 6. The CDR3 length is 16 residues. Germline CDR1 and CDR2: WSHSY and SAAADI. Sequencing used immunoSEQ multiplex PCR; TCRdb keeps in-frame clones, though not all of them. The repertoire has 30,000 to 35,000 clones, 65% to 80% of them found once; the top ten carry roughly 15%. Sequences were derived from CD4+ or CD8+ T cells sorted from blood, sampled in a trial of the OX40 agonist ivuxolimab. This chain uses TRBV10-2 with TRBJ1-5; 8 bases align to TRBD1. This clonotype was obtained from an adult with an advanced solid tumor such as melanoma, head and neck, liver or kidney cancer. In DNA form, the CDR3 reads TGCGCCAGCAGTGCTCGGCAGGGGGCGAGCAATCAGCCCCAGCATTTT. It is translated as CASSARQGASNQPQHF.